This T cell receptor (beta chain) was identified during a study of human T cells and chemical hapten exposure. Study context: Sensitization involved placing 2% DPC onto a roughly 2 cm by roughly 2 cm region of upper inner arm skin.

In the original processing: A typical sample had around 96,000 TCRs, with roughly 23,224 to 690,600 overall. TCRdb redid the calling of the RACE reads with MiXCR, one entry per CDR3 protein. What appears here as the V and J calls and clone size reflects TCRdb's work, not the paper's. Among more than 300,000 distinct CDR3 sequences listed, 5.5% were seen once. This CDR3 contains 13 residues. Trimming cost V 4 bases and J 5 bases; bases outside gene matches: 2. The germline V gene encodes CDR1 SGHTA and CDR2 FQGNSA. The time point denotes: pre-sensitization, week 0. Indicated treatment: therapeutic diphenylcyclopropenone sensitization with weekly scalp DPC. Broader study findings: Healthy people's immune response may differ from that of the donors, who had alopecia. DPC sensitization did not alter TCRs above 1 in 1000 frequency.

In regard to this clonotype: As yet, its antigen is unknown.

The sequenced sample was whole blood, obtained in connection with sensitization to the hapten diphenylcyclopropenone (DPC). The sequence was obtained from a woman between 18 and 29 years old with alopecia areata. Some clones in this sample may be carry-over from other donors' samples. The gene calls are TRBV7-2 and TRBJ1-2; 9 bases align to TRBD1. The CDR3 bases are TGTGCCAGCAGCTGGGACAGGGCGTATGGCTACACCTTC. It translates to CASSWDRAYGYTF.